One sample yielded the 20 T cell receptor beta chains listed below, sequenced in a study of OX40 agonist ivuxolimab in advanced cancers. Clones were read by immunoSEQ multiplex PCR, and TCRdb kept only the in-frame ones, dropping some. This table has approximately 60,000 clones, 93% appearing once. Here the sequenced sample was CD4+ or CD8+ T cells sorted from blood, taken in a trial of the OX40 agonist ivuxolimab. Receptor source: an adult with an advanced solid tumor such as melanoma, head and neck, liver or kidney cancer.

The rearrangement joins TRBV28 to TRBJ2-1; 10 bases fit TRBD1. The CDR3 runs to 16 residues. V lost 6 bases, J lost 10 bases, and 15 bases stayed unmatched. CDR1 is MDHEN and CDR2 is SYDVKM in the germline V gene. The CDR3 nucleotides are TGTGCCAGCAGACCGAGCCCCGGGACAGGGGTCTGGGAGCAGTTCTTC. Its protein product is CASRPSPGTGVWEQFF.

The rearrangement links TRBV2 to TRBJ2-7, with D hard to call. With 3 bases removed from V and 4 bases from J, the gap between germline ends came to 10 bases. The CDR3 sequence is 13 residues long. Looked up from germline, CDR1 is SNHLY and CDR2 is FYNNEI. The CDR3 region has the DNA TGTGCCAGCAGTGACCCTCATCGGTACGAGCAGTACTTC. Its translation: CASSDPHRYEQYF.

This chain links TRBV4-3 with TRBJ2-1, with TRBD2 matching 7 bases. The CDR3 totals 14 residues. With 3 bases clipped from V and 2 bases from J, the junction kept 1 base outside the gene matches. The germline gives CDR1 LGHNA, CDR2 YSLEER. The CDR3 protein is CASSHGTTYNEQFF. In DNA form, the CDR3 reads TGCGCCAGCAGCCATGGGACTACCTACAATGAGCAGTTCTTC.

The genes are TRBV4-3 and TRBJ2-7; weak D call: TRBD2 (5 bases). Per the germline V gene, CDR1 is LGHNA and CDR2 is YSLEER. Between the trimmed V and J ends, which lost 6 bases and 0 bases, there was a span of 9 bases. The CDR3 extends over 13 amino acids. The CDR3 DNA reads TGCGCCAGCAGTAACCGGGGCTCCTACGAGCAGTACTTC. This translates into CASSNRGSYEQYF.

This clone was picked up many times. V is TRBV13 and J is TRBJ2-4; 7 positions agree with TRBD2. This CDR3 comprises 14 residues. Per the germline V gene, CDR1 is PRHDT and CDR2 is FYEKMQ (reference sequence). The V segment lost 1 base and the J segment 7 bases; nucleotides outside the gene matches: 4. CDR3 residues: CASSLAAGLNIQYF. The CDR3 DNA reads as TGTGCCAGCAGCTTAGCAGCGGGACTGAACATTCAGTACTTC.

This clone was seen once. The CDR3 DNA reads TGTGCCAGCAGTTACTCGGGGACAGCCCAAGATACGCAGTATTTT. Translated: CASSYSGTAQDTQYF. The chain uses TRBV6-5 and TRBJ2-3, with 7 bases matching TRBD1. Germline assignment: CDR1 MNHEY and CDR2 SVGAGI. This CDR3 is built from 15 residues. With V trimmed by 0 bases and J by 5 bases, 5 bases remained unmatched.

About this clone itself: One end of the junction does not line up with germline, which may come from a read error. The chain combines TRBV15 with TRBJ2-4, with D tentatively TRBD2 (5 bases). Germline values: CDR1 LNHNV, CDR2 YYDKDF (reference sequence). The CDR3 contains 17 residues. The CDR3 sequence: CATSGPGLEGWKTIQYF. The CDR3 DNA reads as TGTGCCACCAGCGGACCCGGATTAGAGGGATGGAAAACCATTCAGTACTTC.

J is TRBJ2-1 and V is TRBV7-3, with D tentatively TRBD1 or TRBD2 (5 bases each). CDR3 length: 14 residues. Looked up from germline, CDR1 is SGHTA and CDR2 is FQGTGA. The V end lost 3 bases, the J end lost 6 bases, and 12 bases lay between the germline ends. The CDR3 is CASSLTGDPNEQFF. DNA for the CDR3: TGTGCCAGCAGCTTGACCGGGGACCCCAATGAGCAGTTCTTC.

This clone was seen a single time. V gene TRBV27 combines with J gene TRBJ2-7; 11 bases fit TRBD1. The junction had 2 bases not matched to a gene; V was cut back by 2 bases and J by 8 bases. From germline, CDR1 is MNHEY and CDR2 SMNVEV (reference sequence). This CDR3 is built from 13 residues. CDR3 nucleotide sequence: TGTGCCAGCAGTTTAGGGACAGGGGGTAAGCAGTACTTC. Its translation: CASSLGTGGKQYF.

V and J are TRBV28 and TRBJ2-5, with TRBD2 as a possible D gene (5 bases). This CDR3 comprises 18 residues. Germline CDR1 reads MDHEN; CDR2 reads SYDVKM. V gave up 3 bases and J gave up 0 bases, with 20 bases separating them. In DNA form, the CDR3 reads TGTGCCAGCAGTTTGGAAACGGGGTCGGACGAGTACCAAGAGACCCAGTACTTC. It codes for CASSLETGSDEYQETQYF. The full variable domain, with the rest looked up from reference TRBV28 and TRBJ2-5, is DVKVTQSSRYLVKRTGEKVFLECVQDMDHENMFWYRQDPGLGLRLIYFSYDVKMKEKGDIPEGYSVSREKKERFSLILESASTNQTSMYLCASSLETGSDEYQETQYFGPGTRLLVL.

V usage is TRBV4-3 and J usage is TRBJ2-3; 9 bases fit TRBD1. The CDR3 has 16 residues. J was trimmed by 5 bases and V by 0 bases; bases with no gene match: 6. Germline CDR1 reads LGHNA; CDR2 reads YSLEER. In nucleotides, the CDR3 is TGCGCCAGCAGCCAAGATACCGACAGGGGGGTAGATACGCAGTATTTT. Translating gives CASSQDTDRGVDTQYF.

The chain joins TRBV9 to TRBJ2-1, with D perhaps matching TRBD2 (5 bases). Germline V lookup: CDR1 SGDLS, CDR2 YYNGEE. V was pared by 0 bases and J by 8 bases, with 18 bases between. The CDR3 is made up of 16 amino acids. CDR3 loop: CASSVELAGAMDEQFF. CDR3 coding DNA: TGTGCCAGCAGCGTAGAATTGGCGGGCGCTATGGATGAGCAGTTCTTC.

This clone was found once. CDR3 sequence: CASSFIEGQRTGELFF. The CDR3 DNA is TGTGCCAGCAGTTTTATTGAGGGGCAACGAACCGGGGAGCTGTTTTTT. The V and J genes are TRBV28 and TRBJ2-2; either TRBD1 or TRBD2 may fit D (5 bases each). Per germline, CDR1 MDHEN and CDR2 SYDVKM. V was trimmed by 3 bases and J by 5 bases, leaving 16 bases between them. The CDR3 length is 16 residues.

The rearrangement links TRBV6-1 to TRBJ1-1; D is unclear. Trimming took off 10 bases at V and 1 base at J, with 13 bases between the two ends. The CDR3 runs to 13 residues. Germline V gives CDR1 MNHNS, CDR2 SASEGT. Written as DNA, the CDR3 is TGTGCCATCTTTGCAAGGAAGAACACTGAAGCTTTCTTT. Protein sequence: CAIFARKNTEAFF.

The chain uses TRBV13 and TRBJ2-1; 12 nucleotides match TRBD1. Per the germline V gene, CDR1 is PRHDT and CDR2 is FYEKMQ (reference sequence). Unmatched junction bases numbered 10, after V lost 4 bases and J lost 9 bases. The CDR3 spans 16 residues. CDR3 nucleotides: TGTGCCAGCAGCTACCGGGACAGGGGGCTGACGGTTGAGCAGTTCTTC. Encoded protein: CASSYRDRGLTVEQFF.

The chain links TRBV5-1 to TRBJ2-2; D call uncertain. The CDR3 runs 15 residues. V was pared by 0 bases and J by 0 bases, with 6 bases between. CDR1 and CDR2 (germline): SGHRS, YFSETQ. The DNA for the CDR3 is TGCGCCAGCAGCTTGGTTCAGACGAACACCGGGGAGCTGTTTTTT. Amino acid sequence: CASSLVQTNTGELFF.

The rearrangement links TRBV7-9 to TRBJ2-7; the D call may be TRBD1 or TRBD2 (5 bases each). V was pared by 5 bases and J by 3 bases, with 17 bases between. Germline CDR1 is SEHNR and CDR2 is FQNEAQ (reference sequence). The CDR3 consists of 15 residues. CDR3 in DNA: TGTGCCAGCAGCCCTACGGGACCTACGCTCTACGAGCAGTACTTC. It translates to CASSPTGPTLYEQYF.

This clone has only one observation. The V and J genes are TRBV7-6 and TRBJ2-5; the D is unclear. The CDR3 extends over 16 amino acids. The germline CDR1 and CDR2 sequences are SGHVS and FNYEAQ. Deletions cut 1 base from V and 4 bases from J, with 16 bases between. DNA of the CDR3: TGTGCCAGCAGCTTAGAGGTCAGCCCTGGCGGAGAGACCCAGTACTTC. Encoded protein: CASSLEVSPGGETQYF.

The chain is built from TRBV7-9 and TRBJ2-1; 8 nucleotides line up with TRBD2. The germline CDR1 and CDR2 sequences are SEHNR and FQNEAQ (reference sequence). The length of the CDR3 is 15 residues. V dropped 5 bases and J dropped 0; count of bases not matched to a gene: 3. The CDR3 DNA reads as TGTGCCAGCAGCCGGAGCGGGAGCTCCTACAATGAGCAGTTCTTC. Translated: CASSRSGSSYNEQFF. Filled out from reference TRBV7-9 and TRBJ2-1, the complete variable domain reads DTGVSQNPRHKITKRGQNVTFRCDPISEHNRLYWYRQTLGQGPEFLTYFQNEAQLEKSRLLSDRFSAERPKGSFSTLEIQRTEQGDSAMYLCASSRSGSSYNEQFFGPGTRLTVL.

The genes are TRBV4-3 and TRBJ1-1, with D tentatively TRBD1 (6 bases). The CDR3 is 13 amino acids. Trimming pared 6 bases from V and 1 base from J, leaving 9 bases between. CDR1 and CDR2 from the germline V gene are LGHNA and YSLEER. The CDR3 spells CASSRQENTEAFF. The CDR3 DNA reads as TGCGCCAGCAGTAGACAGGAGAACACTGAAGCTTTCTTT.